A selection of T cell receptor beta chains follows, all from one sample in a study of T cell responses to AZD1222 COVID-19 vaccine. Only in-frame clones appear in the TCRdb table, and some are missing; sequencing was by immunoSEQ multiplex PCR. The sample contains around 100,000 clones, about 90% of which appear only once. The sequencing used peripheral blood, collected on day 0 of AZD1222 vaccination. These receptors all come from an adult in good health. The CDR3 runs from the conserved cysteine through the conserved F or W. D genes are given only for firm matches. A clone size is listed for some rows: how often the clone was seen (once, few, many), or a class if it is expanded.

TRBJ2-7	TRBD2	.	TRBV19	CASSMREGYEQYF	TGTGCCAGTAGTATGAGGGAGGGGTACGAGCAGTACTTC
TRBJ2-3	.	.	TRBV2	CASSYNTDTQYF	TGTGCCAGCAGTTACAACACAGATACGCAGTATTTT
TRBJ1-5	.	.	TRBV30	CAWSDDSIHQPQHF	TGTGCCTGGAGTGATGACAGTATCCATCAGCCCCAGCATTTT
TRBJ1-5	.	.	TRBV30	CAWSVGSYIGPQHF	TGTGCCTGGAGTGTAGGGTCTTATATCGGGCCCCAGCATTTT
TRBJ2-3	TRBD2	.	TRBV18	CASSQPGLATDTQYF	TGTGCCAGCTCACAACCGGGACTAGCAACAGATACGCAGTATTTT
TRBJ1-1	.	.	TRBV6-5	CASSYVQGTEAFF	TGTGCCAGCAGTTACGTTCAGGGGACTGAAGCTTTCTTT
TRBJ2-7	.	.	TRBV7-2	CASSLRTPAYEQYF	TGTGCCAGCAGCCTGAGGACACCGGCCTACGAGCAGTACTTC
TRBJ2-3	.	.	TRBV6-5	CASSWRDADTQYF	TGTGCCAGCAGTTGGCGGGACGCAGATACGCAGTATTTT
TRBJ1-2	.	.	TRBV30	CAWSVSGIRGYTF	TGTGCCTGGAGTGTAAGCGGGATAAGGGGCTACACCTTC
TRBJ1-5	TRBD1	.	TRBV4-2	CASSRGTVFGNQPQHF	TGTGCCAGCAGCCGAGGGACAGTTTTTGGCAATCAGCCCCAGCATTTT
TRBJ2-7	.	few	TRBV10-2	CASSEGPQHEQYF	TGCGCCAGCAGTGAGGGACCCCAACACGAGCAGTACTTC
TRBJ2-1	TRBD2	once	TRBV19	CASSSLAGGPYNEQFF	TGTGCCAGTTCTTCCTTAGCGGGAGGGCCTTACAATGAGCAGTTCTTC
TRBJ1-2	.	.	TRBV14	CASSQVPGGYTF	TGTGCCAGCAGCCAAGTCCCGGGTGGCTACACCTTC
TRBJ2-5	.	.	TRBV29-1	CSVAAGWGMGETQYF	TGCAGCGTTGCAGCAGGGTGGGGGATGGGGGAGACCCAGTACTTC
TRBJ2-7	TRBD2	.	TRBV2	CASSVVSGTYEQYF	TGTGCCAGCAGTGTTGTTAGCGGGACCTACGAGCAGTACTTC
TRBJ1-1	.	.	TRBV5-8	CASSLPTENTEAFF	TGTGCCAGCAGCCTGCCGACGGAGAACACTGAAGCTTTCTTT
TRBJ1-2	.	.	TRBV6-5	CASSPGGGYGYTF	TGTGCCAGCAGCCCCGGGGGGGGCTATGGCTACACCTTC
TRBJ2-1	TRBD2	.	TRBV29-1	CSVPGLAEVKQFF	TGCAGCGTCCCGGGACTAGCGGAGGTAAAGCAGTTCTTC
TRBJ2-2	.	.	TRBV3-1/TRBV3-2	CASSLMSTGELFF	TGTGCCAGCAGCCTCATGTCGACCGGGGAGCTGTTTTTT
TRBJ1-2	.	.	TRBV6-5	CASSYSRLAGSYGYTF	TGTGCCAGCAGTTACTCGAGATTGGCAGGGAGCTATGGCTACACCTTC
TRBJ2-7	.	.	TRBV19	CASSMPAAGAEYEQYF	TGTGCCAGTAGTATGCCCGCAGCAGGGGCTGAGTACGAGCAGTACTTC
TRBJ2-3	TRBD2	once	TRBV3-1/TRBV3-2	CASSALAGGVGTQYF	TGTGCCAGCAGCGCACTAGCGGGAGGGGTGGGTACGCAGTATTTT
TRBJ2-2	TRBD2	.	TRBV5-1	CASRAGTTNTGELFF	TGCGCCAGCAGGGCCGGGACTACCAACACCGGGGAGCTGTTTTTT
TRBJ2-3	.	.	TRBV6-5	CASSSGSGTDTQYF	TGTGCCAGCTCCTCAGGCTCGGGCACAGATACGCAGTATTTT
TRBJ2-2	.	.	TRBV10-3	CAIRSDTPNTGELFF	TGTGCCATCAGATCGGACACCCCGAACACCGGGGAGCTGTTTTTT
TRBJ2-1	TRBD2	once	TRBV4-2	CASSLGLAGSSYNEQFF	TGTGCCAGCAGCCTCGGACTAGCGGGGAGCTCCTACAATGAGCAGTTCTTC
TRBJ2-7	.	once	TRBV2	CASSAVYEQYF	TGTGCCAGCAGTGCCGTCTACGAGCAGTACTTC
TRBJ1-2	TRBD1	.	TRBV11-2	CASSLATGTGLLYGYTF	TGTGCCAGCAGCCTAGCCACGGGGACAGGGCTACTCTATGGCTACACCTTC
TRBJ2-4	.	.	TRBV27	CASSYDRLAKNIQYF	TGTGCCAGCAGTTACGACAGGCTCGCCAAAAACATTCAGTACTTC
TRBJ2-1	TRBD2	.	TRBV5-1	CASSLTSGAKNEQFF	TGCGCCAGCAGCTTGACTAGCGGGGCAAAAAATGAGCAGTTCTTC
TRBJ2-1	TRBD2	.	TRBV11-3	CASSLAGGYNEQFF	TGTGCCAGCAGCTTAGCGGGAGGCTACAATGAGCAGTTCTTC
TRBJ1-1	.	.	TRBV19	CASSIIDRLNTEAFF	TGTGCCAGTAGTATAATAGACAGACTGAACACTGAAGCTTTCTTT
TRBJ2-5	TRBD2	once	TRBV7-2	CASSFSGIGGETQYF	TGTGCCAGCAGCTTTAGCGGGATCGGGGGAGAGACCCAGTACTTC
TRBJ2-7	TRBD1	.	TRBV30	CAWRAGPGQGDFEQYF	TGTGCCTGGAGAGCGGGACCGGGACAGGGGGATTTCGAGCAGTACTTC
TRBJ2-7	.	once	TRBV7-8	CASSLGNSYEQYF	TGTGCCAGCAGCTTGGGGAACTCCTACGAGCAGTACTTC
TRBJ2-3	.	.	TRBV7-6	CASSFLADTQYF	TGTGCCAGCAGCTTCCTTGCAGATACGCAGTATTTT
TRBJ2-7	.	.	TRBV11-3	CASSMDSSPLGEQYF	TGTGCCAGCAGCATGGACTCATCCCCCCTGGGCGAGCAGTACTTC
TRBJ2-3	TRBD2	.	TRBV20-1	CSASGLAGADTQYF	TGCAGTGCTAGTGGTCTAGCGGGCGCAGATACGCAGTATTTT
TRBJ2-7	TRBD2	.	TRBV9	CASSVSASGLDYEQYF	TGTGCCAGCAGCGTTAGCGCTAGCGGACTAGACTACGAGCAGTACTTC
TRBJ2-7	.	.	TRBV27	CASSSQLSYEQYF	TGTGCCAGCAGTTCCCAATTAAGTTACGAGCAGTACTTC
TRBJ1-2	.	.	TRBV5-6	CASSSRQVSNYGYTF	TGTGCCAGCAGCTCAAGACAGGTCTCTAACTATGGCTACACCTTC
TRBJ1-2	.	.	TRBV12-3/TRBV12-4	CASEQGNYGYTF	TGTGCCAGCGAACAGGGTAACTATGGCTACACCTTC
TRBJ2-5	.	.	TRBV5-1	CASSLLNQIQETQYF	TGCGCCAGCAGCCTCCTCAACCAGATCCAAGAGACCCAGTACTTC
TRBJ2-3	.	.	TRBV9	CASSASRTSSTDTQYF	TGTGCCAGCAGCGCCTCTCGGACTTCTAGCACAGATACGCAGTATTTT
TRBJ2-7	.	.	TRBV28	CASSPRRTSYEQYF	TGTGCCAGCAGTCCCCGGAGGACCTCCTACGAGCAGTACTTC
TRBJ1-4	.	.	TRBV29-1	CSVDLGGGDLVKLFF	TGCAGCGTTGATCTAGGGGGAGGGGACTTAGTAAAACTGTTTTTT
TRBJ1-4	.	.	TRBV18	CASSPDEKLFF	TGTGCCAGCTCACCTGATGAAAAACTGTTTTTT
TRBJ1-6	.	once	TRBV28	CASLTQSSYNSPLHF	TGTGCCAGCCTAACACAGAGCTCCTATAATTCACCCCTCCACTTT